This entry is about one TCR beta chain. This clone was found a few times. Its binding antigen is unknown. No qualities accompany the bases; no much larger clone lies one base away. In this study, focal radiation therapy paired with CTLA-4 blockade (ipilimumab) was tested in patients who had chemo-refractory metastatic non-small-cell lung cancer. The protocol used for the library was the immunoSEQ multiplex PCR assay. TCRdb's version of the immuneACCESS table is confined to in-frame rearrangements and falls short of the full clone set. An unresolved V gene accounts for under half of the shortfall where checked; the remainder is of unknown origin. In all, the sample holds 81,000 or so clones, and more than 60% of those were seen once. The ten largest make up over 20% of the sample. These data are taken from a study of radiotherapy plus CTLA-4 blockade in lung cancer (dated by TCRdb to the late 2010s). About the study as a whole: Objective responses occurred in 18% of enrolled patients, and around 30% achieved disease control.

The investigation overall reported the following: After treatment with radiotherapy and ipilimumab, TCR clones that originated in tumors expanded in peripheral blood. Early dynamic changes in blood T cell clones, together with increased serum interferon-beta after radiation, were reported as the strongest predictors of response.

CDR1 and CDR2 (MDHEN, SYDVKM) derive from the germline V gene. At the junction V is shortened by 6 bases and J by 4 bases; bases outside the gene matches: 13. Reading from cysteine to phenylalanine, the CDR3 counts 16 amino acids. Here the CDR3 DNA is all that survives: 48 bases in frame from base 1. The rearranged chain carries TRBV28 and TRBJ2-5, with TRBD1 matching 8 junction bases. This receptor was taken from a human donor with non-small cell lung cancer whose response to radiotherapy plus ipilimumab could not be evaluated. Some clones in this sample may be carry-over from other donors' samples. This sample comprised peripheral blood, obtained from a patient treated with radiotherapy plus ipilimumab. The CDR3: CASRGRTGKEGETQYF. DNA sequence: TGTGCCAGCAGAGGTAGGACAGGGAAGGAGGGAGAGACCCAGTACTTC.